A single sample gave rise to the 20 T cell receptor beta chains below, sequenced in a study of T cells in Graves' hyperthyroidism and ophthalmopathy (dated by TCRdb to about 2019). The protocol used for the library was multiplex PCR. The instrument was an Illumina HiSeq 2000. The TCR beta CDR3 regions were amplified from the RNA transcripts. A first-round RT-PCR of the TCR CDR3 used the HTBI primer set with the Qiagen OneStep RT-PCR kit. TCRdb handled the public reads itself, with Q25 trimming in fastp and clone calling in MiXCR, and kept productive beta chains. Rows merge per CDR3 protein into single entries with the most common DNA and genes. The sample data list roughly 250,000 distinct CDR3 sequences, and approximately 15% of these were observed just once. In total, the top ten clones hold about 14% of the sample. Sequencing was performed on blood. The receptor source for this set is a woman aged 40 to 50 with Graves' hyperthyroidism that later progressed to Graves' ophthalmopathy.

For this clonotype: A clone one base away is much larger, so this may be a read error. V gene TRBV20-1 combines with J gene TRBJ2-1; tentative D call: TRBD2 (5 bases). V was shortened by 7 bases and J by 0 bases, with 16 bases between the two germline ends. The CDR3 contains 15 residues. Germline CDR1 and CDR2: DFQATT and SNEGSKA (reference sequence). The CDR3, as DNA: TGCAGTGTCCGCGGAGCGGATAGCTCCTACAATGAGCAGTTCTTC. It translates to CSVRGADSSYNEQFF.

The rearrangement uses TRBV4-1 and TRBJ2-1, with TRBD2 matching over 7 bases. CDR3 length: 17 residues. Trimming at V came to 1 base and at J to 7 bases, leaving 13 bases not matched to a gene. In germline, CDR1 is MGHRA, CDR2 YSYEKL. For the CDR3, the DNA is TGCGCCAGCAGCCAAGCCGGTGGCGGGAGAGCCATAAATGAGCAGTTCTTC. It yields the protein CASSQAGGGRAINEQFF.

This clonotype was detected ten times or more. This chain links TRBV2 with TRBJ2-1, with 11 bases lining up with TRBD2. The germline V gene encodes CDR1 SNHLY and CDR2 FYNNEI. Trimming removed 8 bases from V and 4 bases from J; junction bases left unmatched: 7. This CDR3 is built from 15 residues. Written as DNA, the CDR3 is TGTGCCAGCGTTAGCGGGAGGGCCCCTTACAATGAGCAGTTCTTC. Its translation: CASVSGRAPYNEQFF.

The chain is built from TRBV6-5 and TRBJ2-2; 9 nucleotides line up with TRBD1. V shed 4 bases, J shed 2 bases, and the junction held 8 bases outside the gene matches. Germline V lookup: CDR1 MNHEY, CDR2 SVGAGI. The CDR3 extends over 17 amino acids. CDR3 DNA sequence: TGTGCCAGCAGTTTACTGGCGGGACAGGGCAACACCGGGGAGCTGTTTTTT. This codes for CASSLLAGQGNTGELFF.

The chain has TRBV4-1 and TRBJ1-1; possible D gene TRBD1, 5 bases. The CDR3 covers 16 residues. Germline V lookup: CDR1 MGHRA, CDR2 YSYEKL. V was shortened by 1 base and J by 1 base, with 13 bases between the two germline ends. CDR3 in DNA: TGCGCCAGCAGCCAAGGGGGGAGTGGGGGGAACACTGAAGCTTTCTTT. Its protein is CASSQGGSGGNTEAFF.

The chain has TRBV6-2 or TRBV6-3 and TRBJ2-1, with D perhaps TRBD1 or TRBD2 (5 bases each). CDR1 and CDR2 from the germline V gene are MNHEY and SVGEGT. Trimming left V 11 bases short and J 6 bases short, with 23 bases between. The CDR3 runs 15 residues. Written as DNA, the CDR3 is TGTGCCTGTCGATTAGCGAAAGGGGCCCGCAATGAGCAGTTCTTC. This gives the protein CACRLAKGARNEQFF.

This clonotype was seen at least ten times. The gene calls are TRBV28 and TRBJ2-1; 8 bases line up with TRBD2. After removal of 5 bases from V and 6 bases from J, the junction contained 15 bases not matched to a gene. The CDR3 extends over 17 amino acids. CDR1 and CDR2 from the germline V gene are MDHEN and SYDVKM. CDR3: CASSPLVAGGRGNEQFF. CDR3 nucleotides: TGTGCCAGCAGTCCTCTCGTTGCGGGAGGTCGGGGCAATGAGCAGTTCTTC.

In this sample, this clonotype turned up many times. V usage is TRBV9 and J usage is TRBJ2-1; a weak D match, TRBD2 (6 bases). CDR1 and CDR2 from the germline V gene are SGDLS and YYNGEE. This CDR3 has 15 residues. V was cut by 0 bases and J by 6 bases, with 13 bases left in between. The CDR3 reads CASSVVSGTGNEQFF. DNA for the CDR3: TGTGCCAGCAGCGTAGTCTCCGGGACTGGCAATGAGCAGTTCTTC. The full variable domain, its missing parts supplied by reference TRBV9 and TRBJ2-1, is DSGVTQTPKHLITATGQRVTLRCSPRSGDLSVYWYQQSLDQGLQFLIQYYNGEERAKGNILERFSAQQFPDLHSELNLSSLELGDSALYFCASSVVSGTGNEQFFGPGTRLTVL.

This clonotype showed up many times. The V call is TRBV28, the J call TRBJ2-7, with 13 nucleotides matching TRBD2. V trimming: 6 bases; J trimming: 0 bases; junction bases outside the gene matches: 14. The CDR3 covers 19 residues. CDR1 is MDHEN, CDR2 SYDVKM, per germline. The CDR3 bases are TGTGCCAGCAGGGACGACCGGGGACTAGCGGGAAAGTCCTCCTACGAGCAGTACTTC. Amino acid sequence: CASRDDRGLAGKSSYEQYF.

The chain links TRBV6-1 to TRBJ2-7; D unresolved. CDR3 size: 15 residues. Trimming shortened V by 6 bases and J by 5 bases, and 20 bases separated the two germline ends. CDR1 is MNHNS, CDR2 SASEGT, per germline. The CDR3 DNA reads TGTGCCAGCAGCGAACTCCACTCCGGAGTCGACGAGCAGTACGTC. Amino acids: CASSELHSGVDEQYV.

This clonotype was seen many times. The chain has TRBV6-1 and TRBJ2-7, with 10 bases aligning to TRBD2. V shed 2 bases and J 1 base; nucleotides not matched to a gene: 8. There are 17 residues in the CDR3. Germline V gene lookup returns CDR1 MNHNS and CDR2 SASEGT. The chain's CDR3 is CASSETLIAGGSYEQYF. DNA of the CDR3: TGTGCCAGCAGTGAAACACTCATAGCGGGAGGTTCCTACGAGCAGTACTTC.

This clonotype was counted ten times or more. The rearrangement joins TRBV29-1 to TRBJ2-7; D is unclear. The germline gives CDR1 SQVTM, CDR2 ANQGSEA. The V and J ends lost 0 bases and 7 bases respectively, with 4 bases between them. The CDR3 covers 10 residues. Written as DNA, the CDR3 is TGCAGCGTTGAAGAGGGAGAGCAGTACTTC. It yields the protein CSVEEGEQYF.

This clonotype has at least ten counts. V gene TRBV29-1 combines with J gene TRBJ1-2; D not certain. Germline loops: CDR1 SQVTM, CDR2 ANQGSEA. V lost 1 base and J lost 2, with 2 bases in between. The CDR3 consists of 11 residues. DNA for the CDR3: TGCAGCGTTGAAGGGAACTATGGCTACACCTTC. The encoded protein is CSVEGNYGYTF. Full variable domain (rest looked up from reference TRBV29-1 and TRBJ1-2): SAVISQKPSRDICQRGTSLTIQCQVDSQVTMMFWYRQQPGQSLTLIATANQGSEATYESGFVIDKFPISRPNLTFSTLTVSNMSPEDSSIYLCSVEGNYGYTFGSGTRLTVV.

This clonotype was detected ten times or more. J is TRBJ1-2 and V is TRBV6-2 or TRBV6-3, with 7 bases aligning to TRBD1. V lost 4 bases to trimming and J lost 2 bases; unmatched junction nucleotides: 4. The CDR3 runs to 14 residues. Germline CDR1 is MNHEY and CDR2 is SVGEGT. The CDR3 DNA follows: TGTGCCAGCAGTTTGACAGGGACGAACTATGGCTACACCTTC. Translating gives CASSLTGTNYGYTF.

This clonotype was counted at least ten times. J is TRBJ2-1 and V is TRBV3-1; TRBD2 agrees at 7 bases. J lost 0 bases, V lost 0 bases, and 5 bases had no gene match. This CDR3 contains 17 residues. Germline V gene lookup returns CDR1 LGHDT and CDR2 YNNKEL (reference sequence). CDR3 loop: CASSQDQRGNSYNEQFF. The CDR3 DNA reads as TGTGCCAGCAGCCAAGATCAGCGGGGAAACTCCTACAATGAGCAGTTCTTC.

This clonotype has only a few counts. The rearrangement joins TRBV27 to TRBJ2-7, with TRBD1 matching over 7 bases. CDR3 length equals 13 residues. V was clipped by 6 bases and J by 2 bases; unmatched bases: 4. From germline, CDR1 is MNHEY and CDR2 SMNVEV (reference sequence). Here the CDR3 DNA reads TGTGCCAGCAGAGGAGACAGGGCCTACGAGCAGTACTTC. It is translated as CASRGDRAYEQYF.

This clonotype has just a few counts. The chain links TRBV5-5 to TRBJ2-7; D gene uncertain. Trimming shortened V by 6 bases and J by 7 bases, and 20 bases separated the two germline ends. Per the germline V gene, CDR1 is SGHKS and CDR2 is YYEKEE (reference sequence). This CDR3 is built from 14 residues. The CDR3 reads CASTTWALSWEQYF. CDR3 nucleotide sequence: TGTGCCAGCACCACGTGGGCCTTGTCCTGGGAGCAGTACTTC.

In its sample, this clonotype was seen many times. The chain is built from TRBV28 and TRBJ2-7, with TRBD1 matching over 9 bases. V lost 2 bases and J lost 6; bases outside the gene matches: 8. Germline V gene sequence: CDR1 MDHEN, CDR2 SYDVKM. This CDR3 has 15 residues. CDR3 bases: TGTGCCAGCAGTTTAATCGGACAGGGGAGGAGCGAGCAGTACTTC. This translates into CASSLIGQGRSEQYF.

This clonotype was detected ten times or more. The gene calls are TRBV11-2 and TRBJ2-3, with 8 nucleotides matching TRBD1. The CDR3 covers 18 residues. The germline CDR1 and CDR2 sequences are SGHAT and FQNNGV. V shed 2 bases, J shed 4 bases, and the junction held 14 bases outside the gene matches. CDR3 loop: CASSLFGPGRGQADTQYF. In nucleotides, the CDR3 is TGTGCCAGCAGCTTATTTGGTCCAGGCAGGGGGCAAGCAGATACGCAGTATTTT.

This clonotype has ten or more counts. The chain has TRBV7-8 and TRBJ2-1; D not certain. Germline V gene data show CDR1 as SGHVS and CDR2 as FQNEAQ. The length of the CDR3 is 11 residues. Trimming shortened V by 3 bases and J by 9 bases, and 6 bases separated the two germline ends. CDR3 nucleotides: TGTGCCAGCAGCTTTGGTGCTGAGCAGTTCTTC. Translating it yields CASSFGAEQFF.